This is a list of T cell receptor beta chains from one sample in a study of T-cell reconstitution after alpha-beta-depleted transplantation in children. A single record per CDR3 protein comes from TCRdb applying MiXCR to the PCR reads. The table shows 250,000 or so distinct CDR3 sequences, with roughly 25% occurring only once. The input for sequencing was PBMCs, mostly from graft donor cells, taken 360 days after TCRalphabeta/CD19-depleted stem cell transplant. The receptors originated from a female patient aged 2 to 10 who had a stem cell transplant for congenital amegakaryocytic thrombocytopenia, so the T cells may come from the graft donor. The CDR3 runs from the conserved cysteine through the conserved F or W. The order of the fields is V gene, J gene, D gene, clone size, CDR3 length, CDR3 DNA, CDR3 protein. The D gene is left open where the match is weak. Clone size is not always given. Where it is, it says once, few, many or a class for expanded clones.

V: TRBV28
J: TRBJ1-4
D: -
size: -
length: 15
DNA: TGTGCCAGCAGTTCTCCCGGGACACCGAATGAAAAACTGTTTTTT
CDR3: CASSSPGTPNEKLFF

V: TRBV18
J: TRBJ2-1
D: TRBD1
size: -
length: 13
DNA: TGTGCCAGCTCACCCCACAGGGGGGATGAGCAGTTCTTC
CDR3: CASSPHRGDEQFF

V: TRBV24-1
J: TRBJ2-1
D: TRBD2
size: many
length: 19
DNA: TGTGCCACCAGTGATTTGCCGACTAGCGGGGGGGCACTCTACAATGAGCAGTTCTTC
CDR3: CATSDLPTSGGALYNEQFF

V: TRBV10-3
J: TRBJ2-1
D: -
size: many
length: 16
DNA: TGTGCCATCAGCGAGGACTGGTTAAGCTCCTACAATGAGCAGTTCTTC
CDR3: CAISEDWLSSYNEQFF

V: TRBV20-1
J: TRBJ2-1
D: -
size: many
length: 15
DNA: TGCAGTGCTAAAAAAGCGGGACAGTCCTACAATGAGCAGTTCTTC
CDR3: CSAKKAGQSYNEQFF

V: TRBV7-9
J: TRBJ2-5
D: -
size: few
length: 14
DNA: TGTGCCAGCAGCTTCGGGGGCGTCCAAGAGACCCAGTACTTC
CDR3: CASSFGGVQETQYF

V: TRBV6-2/TRBV6-3
J: TRBJ2-1
D: TRBD1
size: -
length: 17
DNA: TGTGCCAGCAGTTACTCGTGGACAGGGGGCAGACACAATGAGCAGTTCTTC
CDR3: CASSYSWTGGRHNEQFF

V: TRBV5-1
J: TRBJ2-7
D: TRBD1
size: -
length: 14
DNA: TGCGCCAGCAGCTTAAACAGGGGGTTGAGCGAGCAGTACTTC
CDR3: CASSLNRGLSEQYF

V: TRBV20-1
J: TRBJ2-2
D: -
size: -
length: 16
DNA: TGCAGTGCTAGAGGCCCGATAGCGGCTAACACCGGGGAGCTGTTTTTT
CDR3: CSARGPIAANTGELFF

V: TRBV6-2/TRBV6-3
J: TRBJ1-4
D: -
size: few
length: 13
DNA: TGTGCCAGCAGTTACGATTGGGCTGAAAAACTGTTTTTT
CDR3: CASSYDWAEKLFF

V: TRBV2
J: TRBJ2-4
D: -
size: many
length: 14
DNA: TGTGCCAGCAGTGACTCAGAAGCCAAAAACATTCAGTACTTC
CDR3: CASSDSEAKNIQYF

V: TRBV2
J: TRBJ2-7
D: TRBD1
size: -
length: 14
DNA: TGTGCCAGCAGCTCCAGGGGGCCCTCCTACGAGCAGTACTTC
CDR3: CASSSRGPSYEQYF

V: TRBV3-1
J: TRBJ2-2
D: -
size: many
length: 15
DNA: TGTGCCAGCAGCCCAGTTGGGGCAGACACCGGGGAGCTGTTTTTT
CDR3: CASSPVGADTGELFF

V: TRBV12-3/TRBV12-4
J: TRBJ1-5
D: -
size: -
length: 12
DNA: TGTGCCAGCAGTTTTGAGCAGGGGCCCCAGCATTTT
CDR3: CASSFEQGPQHF

V: TRBV5-1
J: TRBJ2-1
D: -
size: -
length: 16
DNA: TGCGCCAGCAGCTTTGACAGGCAGAGCTCCTACAATGAGCAGTTCTTC
CDR3: CASSFDRQSSYNEQFF

V: TRBV3-1
J: TRBJ1-1
D: -
size: many
length: 14
DNA: TGTGCCAGCAGCCAAAGACAGGTGAACACTGAAGCTTTCTTT
CDR3: CASSQRQVNTEAFF

V: TRBV5-1
J: TRBJ1-3
D: TRBD1
size: -
length: 17
DNA: TGCGCCAGCAGCTTGTCCGGGACAGCGATCTCTGGAAACACCATATATTTT
CDR3: CASSLSGTAISGNTIYF

V: TRBV12-3/TRBV12-4
J: TRBJ2-7
D: -
size: many
length: 13
DNA: TGTGCCAGCAGTTTATCCAGGGAATTAGAGCAGTACTTC
CDR3: CASSLSRELEQYF

V: TRBV7-2
J: TRBJ2-1
D: TRBD2
size: -
length: 20
DNA: TGTGCCAGCAGCTTAAGGCTAGCGGGAGGGCCATTAAGCTCCTACAATGAGCAGTTCTTC
CDR3: CASSLRLAGGPLSSYNEQFF

V: TRBV14
J: TRBJ2-7
D: -
size: many
length: 12
DNA: TGTGCCAGCAGCCAAGGGAGGGACGAGCAGTACTTC
CDR3: CASSQGRDEQYF

V: TRBV6-1
J: TRBJ1-5
D: -
size: -
length: 18
DNA: TGTGCCAGCAGCCCCGTTTTTTTTTCGGGGCCTAGCAATCAGCCCCAGCATTTT
CDR3: CASSPVFFSGPSNQPQHF

V: TRBV4-1
J: TRBJ2-1
D: TRBD2
size: -
length: 18
DNA: TGCGCCAGCAGCCAAGATACGGGGCTGCGGGAGGGCCACAATGAGCAGTTCTTC
CDR3: CASSQDTGLREGHNEQFF

V: TRBV6-1
J: TRBJ1-1
D: -
size: few
length: 15
DNA: TGTGCCAGCAGTCCATTACCGCTTATGAACACTGAAGCTTTCTTT
CDR3: CASSPLPLMNTEAFF

V: TRBV4-3
J: TRBJ1-5
D: -
size: few
length: 14
DNA: TGCGCCAGCAGCCAAGATCCGGGCTTTCAGCCCCAGCATTTT
CDR3: CASSQDPGFQPQHF

V: TRBV24-1
J: TRBJ2-1
D: TRBD2
size: -
length: 16
DNA: TGTGCCACCAGTGATGCCCGAGGACTAGCGGGCAATGAGCAGTTCTTC
CDR3: CATSDARGLAGNEQFF

V: TRBV5-1
J: TRBJ2-4
D: -
size: few
length: 13
DNA: TGCGCCAGCAGCTTGAGCCAGGGGAACATTCAGTACTTC
CDR3: CASSLSQGNIQYF

V: TRBV19
J: TRBJ1-5
D: -
size: few
length: 15
DNA: TGTGCCAGTAGTATACACCTGGGGCTCAATCAGCCCCAGCATTTT
CDR3: CASSIHLGLNQPQHF

V: TRBV12-3/TRBV12-4
J: TRBJ2-7
D: -
size: -
length: 13
DNA: TGTGCCAGCAGCCAAGCCCAGGGGCGAGAGCAGTACTTC
CDR3: CASSQAQGREQYF

V: TRBV6-1
J: TRBJ2-1
D: -
size: few
length: 14
DNA: TGTGCCAGCACCCAAGGTGTGGGGGTGGATGAGCAGTTCTTC
CDR3: CASTQGVGVDEQFF

V: TRBV20-1
J: TRBJ2-5
D: -
size: few
length: 13
DNA: TGCAGTGCTAGAGTGCGGGTTCAGGAGACCCAGTACTTC
CDR3: CSARVRVQETQYF

V: TRBV29-1
J: TRBJ2-5
D: -
size: -
length: 10
DNA: TGCAGCGTTGTCCAAGAGACCCAGTACTTC
CDR3: CSVVQETQYF

V: TRBV28
J: TRBJ2-5
D: TRBD2
size: -
length: 14
DNA: TGTGCCAGCAGTGCAACACTAGCGGGAGAGACCCAGTACTTC
CDR3: CASSATLAGETQYF

V: TRBV19
J: TRBJ2-1
D: TRBD1
size: -
length: 18
DNA: TGTGCCAGTAGTATAGTATTTTCACAGGGGGGCGTAATTGGGGAGCAGTTCTTC
CDR3: CASSIVFSQGGVIGEQFF

V: TRBV20-1
J: TRBJ2-7
D: -
size: few
length: 13
DNA: TGCAGTGCTAAGGGCTGGGGGGACTACGAGCAGTACTTC
CDR3: CSAKGWGDYEQYF

V: TRBV20-1
J: TRBJ2-5
D: -
size: many
length: 14
DNA: TGCAGTGCCAGCGATCAGGGTATACAAGAGACCCAGTACTTC
CDR3: CSASDQGIQETQYF

V: TRBV5-1
J: TRBJ2-1
D: TRBD1
size: many
length: 15
DNA: TGCGCCAGCAGCTCGGGACAGGGTGGGGAAAATGAGCAGTTCTTC
CDR3: CASSSGQGGENEQFF

V: TRBV20-1
J: TRBJ1-2
D: TRBD1
size: -
length: 15
DNA: TGCAGTGCCGTACCCCAGGGGACAGGGGTAAATGGCTACACCTTC
CDR3: CSAVPQGTGVNGYTF

V: TRBV12-3/TRBV12-4
J: TRBJ2-3
D: -
size: -
length: 15
DNA: TGTGCCAGCAGTCCCTTCTGGACAGGCACAGATACGCAGTATTTT
CDR3: CASSPFWTGTDTQYF

V: TRBV9
J: TRBJ2-5
D: TRBD1
size: few
length: 15
DNA: TGTGCCAGCAATAGACAACAGGGGGCGCAAGAGACCCAGTACTTC
CDR3: CASNRQQGAQETQYF

V: TRBV3-1
J: TRBJ2-7
D: TRBD1
size: few
length: 18
DNA: TGTGCCAGCAGCCAGCGCCACCATCTGACAGGGACCTCCTACGAGCAGTACTTC
CDR3: CASSQRHHLTGTSYEQYF

V: TRBV6-2/TRBV6-3
J: TRBJ2-7
D: TRBD2
size: few
length: 19
DNA: TGTGCCAGCAGTTACTCGGTCCCAGCGGGAGTGCCCCCTGGCTACGAGCAGTACTTC
CDR3: CASSYSVPAGVPPGYEQYF

V: TRBV28
J: TRBJ2-4
D: -
size: -
length: 14
DNA: TGTGCCAGCTCTAGTGGCGCGGGAAGGTACATTCAGTACTTC
CDR3: CASSSGAGRYIQYF

V: TRBV21-1
J: TRBJ1-3
D: -
size: -
length: 15
DNA: TGTGCCAGCAGCTTCCCCTACAGCTCTGGAAACACCATATATTTT
CDR3: CASSFPYSSGNTIYF

V: TRBV7-2
J: TRBJ1-5
D: -
size: -
length: 15
DNA: TGTGCCAGCAGCTTAGGGCAGGCAAGCAATCAGCCCCAGCATTTT
CDR3: CASSLGQASNQPQHF

V: TRBV12-3/TRBV12-4
J: TRBJ2-7
D: -
size: few
length: 10
DNA: TGTGCCAGCAGGAAATACGAGCAGTACTTC
CDR3: CASRKYEQYF

V: TRBV12-3/TRBV12-4
J: TRBJ2-1
D: TRBD2
size: many
length: 16
DNA: TGTGCCAGCAGTGTCACTAGCGGGAGGTCCTACAATGAGCAGTTCTTC
CDR3: CASSVTSGRSYNEQFF

V: TRBV28
J: TRBJ2-1
D: TRBD1
size: many
length: 16
DNA: TGTGCCAGCAGTTATCAACCGGGACAGGGCTCCAATGAGCAGTTCTTC
CDR3: CASSYQPGQGSNEQFF

V: TRBV4-3
J: TRBJ1-6
D: -
size: few
length: 13
DNA: TGCGCCAGCAGCCAGACAGGATTCTCACCCCTCCACTTT
CDR3: CASSQTGFSPLHF

V: TRBV4-1
J: TRBJ2-1
D: -
size: -
length: 15
DNA: TGCGCCAGCAGCCGACAACAGGCAACCTACAATGAGCAGTTCTTC
CDR3: CASSRQQATYNEQFF

V: TRBV5-1
J: TRBJ2-2
D: -
size: few
length: 15
DNA: TGCGCCAGCAGCCCGGGGGGCACCAACACCGGGGAGCTGTTTTTT
CDR3: CASSPGGTNTGELFF